The 15 T cell receptor beta chains below all came from one sample that was sequenced in a study of blood T cell repertoires in COVID-19. Measured with immunoSEQ multiplex PCR; TCRdb has only the in-frame clones, and not every one. The sample lists about 230,000 clones, 70% to 90% occurring once. Sequencing input: peripheral blood. The source of these receptors is a woman in her 70s with active or convalescent COVID-19.

The chain employs TRBV30 and TRBJ1-6; TRBD1 agrees at 8 bases. This CDR3 is 14 amino acids long. Germline V gene data show CDR1 as GTSNPN and CDR2 as SVGIG (reference sequence). V was pared by 8 bases and J by 6 bases, with 9 bases of the junction left unmatched. The chain's CDR3 is CAGDIDRGNSPLHF. The CDR3 nucleotides are TGTGCCGGGGATATAGACAGGGGTAATTCACCCCTCCACTTT.

The DNA for the CDR3 is TGTGCCAGCAGCCCGCCCGGGACAGGGAGCGACGAGCAGTACTTC. It codes for CASSPPGTGSDEQYF. The V call is TRBV7-9, the J call TRBJ2-7; 9 nucleotides agree with TRBD1. Germline-derived CDR1 and CDR2 are SEHNR and FQNEAQ (reference sequence). Losses at the gene ends were 5 bases for V and 5 bases for J; bases not matched to a gene: 10. CDR3 length equals 15 residues.

In its sample, this clone was seen once. The gene calls are TRBV7-2 and TRBJ1-6, with 8 bases that match TRBD1. This CDR3 region has 13 residues. Germline CDR1 and CDR2: SGHTA and FQGNSA. J was trimmed by 10 bases and V by 5 bases; bases with no gene match: 4. The CDR3 spells CASSPDRGSPLHF. CDR3 sequence (DNA): TGTGCCAGCAGCCCTGACAGGGGATCACCCCTCCACTTT.

The rearrangement links TRBV3-1 (or the pseudogene TRBV3-2) to TRBJ2-3, with 13 bases identical to TRBD2. The CDR3 loop spans 17 amino acids. Germline lookup yields CDR1 LGHDT and CDR2 YNNKEL (reference sequence). V lost 3 bases and J lost 5; bases outside the gene matches: 8. CDR3: CASSHFGLAGERDTQYF. DNA of the CDR3: TGTGCCAGCAGCCACTTCGGACTAGCGGGGGAACGAGATACGCAGTATTTT.

The J gene is TRBJ1-2, the V gene TRBV6-5; D is uncertain. Germline V gene data show CDR1 as MNHEY and CDR2 as SVGAGI. Trimming shortened V by 2 bases and J by 4 bases, and 8 bases separated the two germline ends. The CDR3 is 13 amino acids. CDR3 sequence reads: CASSYEDSYGYTF. The CDR3 DNA is TGTGCCAGCAGTTACGAAGATAGCTATGGCTACACCTTC.

This chain joins TRBV18 and TRBJ1-1; TRBD1 is a possible D gene (6 bases). The CDR3 contains 14 residues. The V gene lost 4 bases and the J gene lost 4 bases, with 13 bases spanning the gap. CDR1 and CDR2 (germline): KGHSH, LQKENI. CDR3 nucleotide sequence: TGTGCCAGCTCACGGGAACAGGGCCGCACTGAAGCTTTCTTT. Encoded protein: CASSREQGRTEAFF.

This clone has only one observation. The gene calls are TRBV6-5 and TRBJ2-3; TRBD1 might be the D (6 bases). The V gene lost 0 bases and the J gene lost 8 bases, with 12 bases spanning the gap. The CDR3 length is 14 residues. Germline lookup yields CDR1 MNHEY and CDR2 SVGAGI. The DNA for the CDR3 is TGTGCCAGCAGTTACTCGATGGGGGCAGGTACGCAGTATTTT. Its protein product is CASSYSMGAGTQYF.

The chain uses TRBV7-8 and TRBJ1-5, with D possibly TRBD1 on 5 matching bases. The CDR3 has 14 amino acids. Trimming removed 2 bases at V and 5 bases at J, with 10 bases between. Germline V gene data show CDR1 as SGHVS and CDR2 as FQNEAQ. The CDR3 DNA is TGTGCCAGCAGCTTACCTGGGGGGGATCAGCCCCAGCATTTT. Amino acids: CASSLPGGDQPQHF.

The V and J genes are TRBV7-9 and TRBJ2-1; TRBD1 agrees at 7 bases. The CDR3 consists of 14 residues. J was trimmed by 4 bases and V by 7 bases; bases with no gene match: 7. Germline V gene sequence: CDR1 SEHNR, CDR2 FQNEAQ (reference sequence). CDR3 in DNA: TGTGCCAGCACCTGGGCAGGGGGTTACAATGAGCAGTTCTTC. Its protein product is CASTWAGGYNEQFF.

The rearrangement uses TRBV7-9 and TRBJ1-3, with D possibly matching TRBD1 (5 bases). Deletions cut 5 bases from V and 0 bases from J, with 17 bases between. CDR1 and CDR2 (germline): SEHNR, FQNEAQ (reference sequence). CDR3 size: 17 residues. Here the CDR3 DNA reads TGTGCCAGCAGCCCAACACAGGCCCTCTTCTCTGGAAACACCATATATTTT. Amino acids: CASSPTQALFSGNTIYF.

This clone has just a few counts. The chain recombines TRBV28 with TRBJ1-2; TRBD1 aligns across 7 bases. The length of the CDR3 is 13 residues. Germline V gene lookup returns CDR1 MDHEN and CDR2 SYDVKM. With 6 bases clipped from V and 7 bases from J, the junction kept 8 bases outside the gene matches. The CDR3 spells CASSYSTGVGYTF. CDR3 DNA sequence: TGTGCCAGCAGCTATTCTACAGGGGTTGGCTACACCTTC.

The chain recombines TRBV6-1 with TRBJ1-6, with unresolved D. This CDR3 is built from 17 residues. In germline, CDR1 is MNHNS, CDR2 SASEGT. Trimming removed 1 base from V and 4 bases from J, with 14 bases in between. The CDR3 DNA is TGTGCCAGCAGTGAAGGCGGCGGTTCGGGATATAATTCACCCCTCCACTTT. This gives the protein CASSEGGGSGYNSPLHF.

The genes are TRBV4-1 and TRBJ1-2, with D hard to call. The CDR3 sequence is 14 residues long. Trimming cost V 1 base and J 11 bases, with 17 bases left between them. The germline gives CDR1 MGHRA, CDR2 YSYEKL. The CDR3, as DNA: TGCGCCAGCAGCCAAGTGACTGAAGCCTCCGGGTACACCTTC. It encodes CASSQVTEASGYTF.

This chain uses TRBV7-2 with TRBJ2-7; TRBD2 matches at 7 bases. Per germline, CDR1 SGHTA and CDR2 FQGNSA. Germline trimming cut 0 bases from V and 1 base from J; bases unmatched to any gene: 6. The CDR3 runs 16 residues. CDR3 protein: CASSLAAGVGSYEQYF. The CDR3 bases are TGTGCCAGCAGCTTAGCGGCGGGAGTGGGGTCCTACGAGCAGTACTTC. Supplemented by reference TRBV7-2 and TRBJ2-7, the full variable domain reads GAGVSQSPSNKVTEKGKDVELRCDPISGHTALYWYRQSLGQGLEFLIYFQGNSAPDKSGLPSDRFSAERTGGSVSTLTIQRTQQEDSAVYLCASSLAAGVGSYEQYFGPGTRLTVT.

This rearrangement joins TRBV7-2 to TRBJ2-3, with TRBD2 matching 8 bases. Germline V gene data show CDR1 as SGHTA and CDR2 as FQGNSA. V dropped 1 base and J dropped 2; count of bases not matched to a gene: 2. CDR3 length: 15 amino acids. The CDR3 sequence is CASSLVGRATDTQYF. The CDR3 nucleotides are TGTGCCAGCAGCTTAGTCGGGAGGGCCACAGATACGCAGTATTTT.